These 10 T cell receptor beta chains were sequenced from one sample in a study of OX40 agonist ivuxolimab in advanced cancers. The table came from immunoSEQ multiplex PCR; TCRdb's copy has only in-frame clones and leaves some out. The data show 50,000 to 60,000 clones, 79% seen once. The sample consisted of CD4+ or CD8+ T cells sorted from blood, taken in a trial of the OX40 agonist ivuxolimab. These receptor sequences come from an adult with an advanced solid tumor such as melanoma, head and neck, liver or kidney cancer.

The chain joins TRBV5-1 to TRBJ1-1; 8 bases are a match to TRBD1. The CDR3 spans 15 residues. Germline V CDR1 and CDR2: SGHRS, YFSETQ. With 0 bases clipped from V and 4 bases from J, the junction kept 5 bases outside the gene matches. The CDR3 protein is CASSLVQGAGTEAFF. As DNA, the CDR3 is TGCGCCAGCAGCTTGGTCCAGGGGGCCGGCACTGAAGCTTTCTTT.

This sequence joins TRBV7-9 and TRBJ2-2, with a weak D call TRBD2 (5 bases). Germline values: CDR1 SEHNR, CDR2 FQNEAQ (reference sequence). The CDR3 is made up of 14 amino acids. V dropped 0 bases and J dropped 4 bases, with 6 bases sitting between them. The CDR3 nucleotides are TGTGCCAGCAGCTTAGCGGGAGCCACCGGGGAGCTGTTTTTT. Amino acid sequence: CASSLAGATGELFF.

The rearrangement uses TRBV5-4 and TRBJ2-7, with D unresolved. This CDR3 contains 16 residues. Germline CDR1 SGHNT, CDR2 YYREEE (reference sequence). The V gene lost 1 base and the J gene lost 0 bases, with 14 bases spanning the gap. This CDR3 reads CASSLFGIGPSYEQYF. The CDR3 nucleotides read TGTGCCAGCAGCTTGTTTGGCATTGGGCCCTCCTACGAGCAGTACTTC.

CDR3: CASSLEGYTDTQYF. Here the CDR3 DNA reads TGTGCCAGCAGCTTAGAGGGCTACACAGATACGCAGTATTTT. The gene calls are TRBV7-9 and TRBJ2-3, with D unclear. The germline V gene encodes CDR1 SEHNR and CDR2 FQNEAQ (reference sequence). The ends were cut back, 1 base at V and 2 bases at J, with 7 bases in the middle. This CDR3 has 14 residues. Full variable domain (rest looked up from reference TRBV7-9 and TRBJ2-3): DTGVSQNPRHKITKRGQNVTFRCDPISEHNRLYWYRQTLGQGPEFLTYFQNEAQLEKSRLLSDRFSAERPKGSFSTLEIQRTEQGDSAMYLCASSLEGYTDTQYFGPGTRLTVL.

The chain links TRBV15 to TRBJ2-2, with D unresolved. V was clipped by 1 base and J by 5 bases, with 11 bases between them. The CDR3 loop spans 15 amino acids. Per germline, CDR1 LNHNV and CDR2 YYDKDF (reference sequence). The CDR3: CATSRVALGTGELFF. In DNA form, the CDR3 reads TGTGCCACCAGCAGAGTGGCGCTGGGGACCGGGGAGCTGTTTTTT.

The gene calls are TRBV30 and TRBJ2-5; tentative D call: TRBD1 (6 bases). CDR1 is GTSNPN and CDR2 is SVGIG in the germline V gene (reference sequence). Deletions cut 2 bases from V and 1 base from J, with 8 bases between. CDR3 length: 13 residues. Here the CDR3 reads CAWSPDSQETQYF. The CDR3 DNA reads TGTGCCTGGAGTCCGGACAGCCAAGAGACCCAGTACTTC.

The chain carries TRBV5-6 and TRBJ1-1; D is ambiguous. The CDR3 sequence is 14 residues long. The V and J ends lost 2 bases and 0 bases respectively, with 8 bases between them. Germline-derived CDR1 and CDR2 are SGHDT and YYEEEE. The CDR3 sequence is CASSFWTVNTEAFF. The CDR3, as DNA: TGTGCCAGCAGCTTTTGGACGGTGAACACTGAAGCTTTCTTT.

The gene calls are TRBV28 and TRBJ1-5, with 7 bases lining up with TRBD1. V shed 6 bases and J 3 bases; nucleotides not matched to a gene: 14. Germline V lookup: CDR1 MDHEN, CDR2 SYDVKM. This CDR3 region has 17 residues. CDR3 residues: CASSIKTGLFLNQPQHF. CDR3 nucleotide sequence: TGTGCCAGCAGCATAAAGACAGGGCTGTTTCTCAATCAGCCCCAGCATTTT.

V and J are TRBV13 and TRBJ2-7, with D possibly being TRBD2 (6 bases). Trimming removed 5 bases from V and 2 bases from J, with 16 bases in between. The CDR3 totals 15 residues. Germline CDR1 is PRHDT and CDR2 is FYEKMQ (reference sequence). This CDR3 is CASSVRRDGAYEQYF. DNA for the CDR3: TGTGCCAGCAGCGTCAGGAGGGACGGAGCCTACGAGCAGTACTTC.

This chain joins TRBV11-3 and TRBJ2-1, with 8 positions matching TRBD1. The ends lost 5 bases at V and 7 bases at J; junction bases unmatched: 10. Germline V CDR1 and CDR2: SGHNT, YENEEA. The CDR3 contains 15 residues. The CDR3 sequence: CASSPDRVRGNEQFF. The CDR3 nucleotides are TGTGCCAGCAGCCCGGACAGGGTCAGAGGGAATGAGCAGTTCTTC.